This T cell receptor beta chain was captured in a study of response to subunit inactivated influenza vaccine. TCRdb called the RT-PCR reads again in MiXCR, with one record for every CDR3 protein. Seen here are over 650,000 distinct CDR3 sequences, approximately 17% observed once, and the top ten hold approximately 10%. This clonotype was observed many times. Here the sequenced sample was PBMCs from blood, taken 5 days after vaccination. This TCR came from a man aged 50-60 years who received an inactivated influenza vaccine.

The CDR3 DNA sequence: TGTGCCACCAGCAGAGATGGGCTGGAGGGTGTGCAGTTCTTC. Translated: CATSRDGLEGVQFF. The J gene is TRBJ2-1, the V gene TRBV15; D perhaps matches TRBD2 (6 bases). Germline V gene sequence: CDR1 LNHNV, CDR2 YYDKDF (reference sequence). CDR3 length equals 14 residues. V lost 0 bases and J lost 12, with 15 bases in between.